This passage covers 26 T cell receptor beta chains from one sample sequenced in a study of PD-1 blockade in classical Hodgkin lymphoma. Autologous stem cell transplantation was followed by relapse in every patient, and brentuximab vedotin exposure varied. Sequenced by immunoSEQ multiplex PCR; TCRdb stores in-frame clones only, minus some. This sample carries under 60,000 clones, about three quarters of them seen once, and the ten largest clones take about 11%. Sequenced material: peripheral blood mononuclear cells (PBMCs), taken at baseline. The receptors were sampled from a human donor with classical Hodgkin lymphoma.

This clone was observed a few times. This rearrangement joins TRBV11-2 to TRBJ1-1; a weak D match, TRBD1 (6 bases). V was trimmed by 0 bases and J by 1 base, leaving 9 bases between them. This CDR3 is built from 15 residues. CDR1 and CDR2 from the germline V gene are SGHAT and FQNNGV. CDR3 DNA sequence: TGTGCCAGCAGCTTAGAGGCAGGGGCGAACACTGAAGCTTTCTTT. It translates to CASSLEAGANTEAFF.

The chain employs TRBV4-1 and TRBJ2-7; either TRBD1 or TRBD2 may supply D (5 bases each). There are 16 residues in the CDR3. Trimming shortened V by 4 bases and J by 2 bases, and 18 bases separated the two germline ends. Germline V lookup: CDR1 MGHRA, CDR2 YSYEKL. The CDR3 spells CASSLPGLADTYEQYF. The CDR3 bases are TGCGCCAGCAGCCTCCCGGGGCTAGCTGACACCTACGAGCAGTACTTC.

The chain carries TRBV30 and TRBJ2-4, with no clear D. The germline CDR1 and CDR2 sequences are GTSNPN and SVGIG (reference sequence). V was pared by 5 bases and J by 1 base, with 9 bases between. The CDR3 length is 13 residues. CDR3 nucleotides: TGTGCCTGGTCCAAAGGGGCCAAAAACATTCAGTACTTC. It translates to CAWSKGAKNIQYF.

This clone has only a few counts. The chain is built from TRBV19 and TRBJ2-7; TRBD1 agrees at 8 bases. CDR1 is LNHDA and CDR2 is SQIVND in the germline V gene (reference sequence). Unmatched junction bases numbered 11, after V lost 7 bases and J lost 6 bases. The CDR3 consists of 14 residues. The DNA for the CDR3 is TGTGCCAGTAAGCCCGGACAGGGAACGGGCGAGCAGTACTTC. This codes for CASKPGQGTGEQYF.

The CDR3 loop reads CASSPSSGDSLYEQYF. Here the CDR3 DNA reads TGTGCCAGCAGTCCATCCTCAGGGGACAGTCTCTACGAGCAGTACTTC. This chain links TRBV27 with TRBJ2-7; 7 bases map to TRBD1. Germline V gene sequence: CDR1 MNHEY, CDR2 SMNVEV (reference sequence). The CDR3 runs to 16 residues. J gave up 3 bases and V 5 bases, and 13 bases lay outside the gene matches.

V is TRBV11-1 and J is TRBJ2-1; TRBD1 matches 7 bases. Germline V gene sequence: CDR1 SGHAT, CDR2 FQDESV (reference sequence). The CDR3 has 14 amino acids. The V and J ends lost 5 bases and 3 bases, in that order; junction bases with no gene match: 4. CDR3 sequence (DNA): TGTGCCAGCAGCCCCAGGGGGAACTACAATGAGCAGTTCTTC. It codes for CASSPRGNYNEQFF.

This chain connects TRBV2 to TRBJ1-2, with unresolved D. CDR1 SNHLY and CDR2 FYNNEI come from the germline V gene. The CDR3 is made up of 13 amino acids. The V and J ends lost 8 bases and 1 base respectively, with 11 bases between them. The CDR3 loop reads CASWGGHNYGYTF. In DNA form, the CDR3 reads TGTGCCAGCTGGGGAGGGCATAACTATGGCTACACCTTC.

This clone was counted a few times. This rearrangement joins TRBV6-1 to TRBJ1-5; 10 bases line up with TRBD1. The CDR3 has 14 amino acids. Germline assignment: CDR1 MNHNS and CDR2 SASEGT. V lost 5 bases, J lost 4 bases, and 2 bases stayed unmatched. CDR3 nucleotides: TGTGCCAGCAGTCCGGGACAGGGGAATCAGCCCCAGCATTTT. Amino acid sequence: CASSPGQGNQPQHF.

A few counts support this clone. CDR3 sequence: CASSLVGSTDTQYF. The CDR3 coding sequence is TGTGCCAGCAGCTTGGTCGGTAGCACAGATACGCAGTATTTT. The chain recombines TRBV5-4 with TRBJ2-3; unclear D gene. V was pared by 0 bases and J by 0 bases, with 5 bases between. From germline, CDR1 is SGHNT and CDR2 YYREEE (reference sequence). This CDR3 contains 14 residues.

The chain employs TRBV7-3 and TRBJ2-5; 10 nucleotides line up with TRBD2. V shed 5 bases and J 5 bases; nucleotides not matched to a gene: 8. The length of the CDR3 is 15 residues. CDR1 and CDR2 from the germline V gene are SGHTA and FQGTGA. As DNA, the CDR3 is TGTGCCAGCAGCCTCCTAGCGGGAGCCGGGGAGACCCAGTACTTC. Protein sequence: CASSLLAGAGETQYF.

The chain uses TRBV27 and TRBJ1-1, with a tentative D call TRBD1 (5 bases). This CDR3 has 19 residues. Germline-derived CDR1 and CDR2 are MNHEY and SMNVEV (reference sequence). V shed 7 bases and J shed 2 bases, with 29 bases lying between them. The CDR3 reads CASISGLRARIEHNTEAFF. The CDR3 region has the DNA TGTGCCAGCATCTCGGGGCTCAGGGCAAGGATCGAACACAACACTGAAGCTTTCTTT.

The CDR3 bases are TGTGCCAGCAGTTTAGGGGGGGTCTATGGCTACACCTTC. Residues: CASSLGGVYGYTF. The V call is TRBV28, the J call TRBJ1-2; D perhaps matches TRBD1 (5 bases). The germline V and J ends were trimmed by 2 bases and 4 bases, with 8 bases remaining between them. Germline CDR1 and CDR2: MDHEN and SYDVKM. The CDR3 is 13 residues long.

This chain uses TRBV27 with TRBJ2-7; no firm D call. The CDR3 runs 15 residues. Germline V CDR1 and CDR2: MNHEY, SMNVEV (reference sequence). The germline V and J ends were trimmed by 4 bases and 0 bases, with 13 bases remaining between them. CDR3 residues: CASSSGPFSSYEQYF. The CDR3 DNA follows: TGTGCCAGCAGTTCAGGACCGTTCAGCTCCTACGAGCAGTACTTC.

This clone appeared a single time. This chain joins TRBV29-1 and TRBJ2-7; weak D call: TRBD2 (5 bases). CDR3 length: 14 residues. V was clipped by 0 bases and J by 2 bases, with 11 bases between them. Per germline, CDR1 SQVTM and CDR2 ANQGSEA. CDR3 bases: TGCAGCGTTGAAGATCGGCGGGTCCCCTACGAGCAGTACTTC. Amino acid sequence: CSVEDRRVPYEQYF.

This chain links TRBV11-3 with TRBJ2-3; no clear D. Trimming pared 1 base from V and 4 bases from J, leaving 12 bases between. The germline V gene has CDR1 SGHNT and CDR2 YENEEA. The CDR3 runs 15 residues. CDR3 amino acids: CASSLAVGTADTQYF. CDR3 DNA: TGTGCCAGCAGCTTAGCAGTGGGAACCGCAGATACGCAGTATTTT.

The chain carries TRBV2 and TRBJ2-7; weak D call: TRBD2 (7 bases). The CDR3 has 14 amino acids. V gave up 5 bases and J gave up 6 bases, with 17 bases separating them. Germline loops: CDR1 SNHLY, CDR2 FYNNEI. The CDR3 region is CASSWRGGEGEQYF. The CDR3 nucleotides read TGTGCCAGCAGTTGGAGGGGGGGGGAAGGCGAGCAGTACTTC.

The J gene is TRBJ1-1, the V gene TRBV7-6; tentative D call: TRBD1 (5 bases). The CDR3 loop spans 13 amino acids. The V gene's germline CDR1 is SGHVS and CDR2 FNYEAQ. Trimming removed 1 base at V and 10 bases at J, with 13 bases between. CDR3 sequence: CASSLDPRGGAFF. CDR3 bases: TGTGCCAGCAGCTTAGACCCCCGGGGGGGAGCTTTCTTT.

The chain couples TRBV4-1 to TRBJ2-7; D perhaps matches TRBD1 (5 bases). The CDR3 is made up of 14 amino acids. Deletions cut 4 bases from V and 6 bases from J, with 16 bases between. Germline V gene sequence: CDR1 MGHRA, CDR2 YSYEKL. The DNA of the CDR3 is TGCGCCAGCAGCCCTAACGAACAGGCTGGCGAGCAGTACTTC. This gives the protein CASSPNEQAGEQYF.

The chain has TRBV19 and TRBJ2-1, with 8 bases aligning to TRBD2. CDR1 and CDR2 (germline): LNHDA, SQIVND (reference sequence). Trimming at V came to 8 bases and at J to 7 bases, leaving 13 bases not matched to a gene. This CDR3 comprises 15 residues. CDR3 protein: CASGALAAGGNEQFF. In DNA form, the CDR3 reads TGTGCCAGTGGGGCACTAGCGGCGGGGGGTAATGAGCAGTTCTTC.

The chain uses TRBV30 and TRBJ1-1; the D is unclear. The ends were cut back, 3 bases at V and 4 bases at J, with 12 bases in the middle. CDR3 length equals 13 residues. The germline V gene has CDR1 GTSNPN and CDR2 SVGIG (reference sequence). CDR3 loop: CAWRWLRSTEAFF. Written as DNA, the CDR3 is TGTGCCTGGAGGTGGCTTAGGAGCACTGAAGCTTTCTTT.

The V gene is TRBV5-1, the J gene TRBJ2-3; 12 nucleotides agree with TRBD2. Trimming at V came to 3 bases and at J to 5 bases, leaving 10 bases not matched to a gene. Germline assignment: CDR1 SGHRS and CDR2 YFSETQ. The CDR3 spans 17 residues. Here the CDR3 reads CASSSGRLAGAEDTQYF. CDR3 DNA sequence: TGCGCCAGCAGCTCTGGCCGACTAGCGGGGGCAGAAGATACGCAGTATTTT.

This clone was seen a few times. The chain recombines TRBV2 with TRBJ1-3; 7 bases are a match to TRBD1. The germline V gene encodes CDR1 SNHLY and CDR2 FYNNEI. J gave up 4 bases and V 2 bases, and 11 bases lay outside the gene matches. The CDR3 totals 17 residues. In DNA form, the CDR3 reads TGTGCCAGCAGTGAAAAATCGGGACAGATTCTCGGAAACACCATATATTTT. Translating it yields CASSEKSGQILGNTIYF.

The chain recombines TRBV6-1 with TRBJ1-2, with a tentative D call TRBD1 (5 bases). Germline CDR1 and CDR2: MNHNS and SASEGT. This CDR3 comprises 14 residues. Between the trimmed V and J ends, which lost 5 bases and 5 bases, there was a span of 15 bases. The CDR3 DNA is TGTGCCAGCAGTATTACGAGACAGACTTATGGCTACACCTTC. Protein product: CASSITRQTYGYTF.

This chain connects TRBV27 to TRBJ2-7, with a weak D call TRBD1 (8 bases). V shed 5 bases and J shed 5 bases, with 13 bases lying between them. Germline CDR1 reads MNHEY; CDR2 reads SMNVEV (reference sequence). The CDR3 is made up of 13 amino acids. The CDR3 sequence is CASSPQGGDEQYF. DNA for the CDR3: TGTGCCAGCAGTCCACAGGGGGGGGACGAGCAGTACTTC.

The V and J genes are TRBV6-5 and TRBJ1-2, with D possibly TRBD1 on 5 matching bases. V lost 5 bases, J lost 5 bases, and 9 bases lay in between. CDR1 and CDR2 from the germline V gene are MNHEY and SVGAGI. The CDR3 has 12 residues. CDR3 sequence (DNA): TGTGCCAGCAGTCCTGACAGATATGGCTACACCTTC. Translating gives CASSPDRYGYTF.

The sample holds a few counts of this clone. The chain combines TRBV7-9 with TRBJ2-7, with 8 nucleotides matching TRBD1. CDR3 length: 12 residues. The germline CDR1 and CDR2 sequences are SEHNR and FQNEAQ (reference sequence). In DNA, the CDR3 is TGTGCTACCAGGGGGCTGAAGTACGAGCAGTACTTC. Translation gives CATRGLKYEQYF.